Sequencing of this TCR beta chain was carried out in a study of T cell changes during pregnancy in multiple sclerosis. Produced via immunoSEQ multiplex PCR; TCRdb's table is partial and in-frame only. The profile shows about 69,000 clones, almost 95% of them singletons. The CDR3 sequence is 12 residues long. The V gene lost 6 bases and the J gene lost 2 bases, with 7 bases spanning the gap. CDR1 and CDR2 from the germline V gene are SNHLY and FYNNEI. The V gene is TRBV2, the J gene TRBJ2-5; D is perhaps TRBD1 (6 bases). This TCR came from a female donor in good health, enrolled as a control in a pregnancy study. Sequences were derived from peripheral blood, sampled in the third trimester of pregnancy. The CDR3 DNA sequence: TGTGCCAGCAGAGACAGGCAAGAGACCCAGTACTTC. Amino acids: CASRDRQETQYF.